Listed below are T cell receptor beta chains from one sample, sequenced in a study of technical replicates of blood from a handful of donors. Only in-frame clones appear in the TCRdb table, and some are missing; sequencing was by immunoSEQ multiplex PCR. The data contain 51,000 or so clones, around nine tenths of them seen just once; the ten biggest clones take up roughly 3.9%. What was sequenced was PBMCs. The receptors derive from a human donor in good health. Some clones in this sample may be carry-over from other donors' samples. Each CDR3 is given with its conserved first and last residue. Each record gives: J gene, V gene, D gene, clone size, CDR3 DNA, CDR3 protein. D genes are given only for firm matches. Not all rows give a size; the values are once, few, many and, for expanded clones, a class.

j_call: TRBJ1-5; v_call: TRBV6-1; d_call: NA; clone_size: few; cdr3_nt: TGTGCCAGCAGAAGGGAGATAGGCCTTCAGCCCCAGCATTTT; cdr3_aa: CASRREIGLQPQHF
j_call: TRBJ2-2; v_call: TRBV7-2; d_call: NA; clone_size: NA; cdr3_nt: TGTGCCAGCAGCCCTCAGGGCCTAGCGAACACCGGGGAGCTGTTTTTT; cdr3_aa: CASSPQGLANTGELFF
j_call: TRBJ1-6; v_call: TRBV5-1; d_call: NA; clone_size: NA; cdr3_nt: TGCGCCAGCAGCTTAACAGGGATGGGATCACCCCTCCACTTT; cdr3_aa: CASSLTGMGSPLHF
j_call: TRBJ2-5; v_call: TRBV4-2; d_call: TRBD2; clone_size: NA; cdr3_nt: TGTGCCAGCAGCCCCGGGACTAGCGGGGGGGGACAAGAGACCCAGTACTTC; cdr3_aa: CASSPGTSGGGQETQYF
j_call: TRBJ2-1; v_call: TRBV5-1; d_call: NA; clone_size: few; cdr3_nt: TGCGCCAGCAGCTTGTGGGGGGTAAGCCTTGGGTCTCATGAGCAGTTCTTC; cdr3_aa: CASSLWGVSLGSHEQFF
j_call: TRBJ2-7; v_call: TRBV6-1; d_call: NA; clone_size: once; cdr3_nt: TGTGCCAGCCGATCGAGCTTTTCGAGTTCATACGAGCAGTACTTC; cdr3_aa: CASRSSFSSSYEQYF
j_call: TRBJ1-5; v_call: TRBV11-2; d_call: TRBD1; clone_size: NA; cdr3_nt: TGTGCCAGCAGTTTAAGACAGGGGATTGGGCAGCCCCAGCATTTT; cdr3_aa: CASSLRQGIGQPQHF
j_call: TRBJ1-6; v_call: TRBV6-1; d_call: TRBD1; clone_size: NA; cdr3_nt: TGTGCCAGCAGTGACCAACCGACAGGGGTGAATAATTCACCCCTCCACTTT; cdr3_aa: CASSDQPTGVNNSPLHF
j_call: TRBJ2-5; v_call: TRBV7-9; d_call: NA; clone_size: NA; cdr3_nt: TGTGCCAGCAGCTTAGAGGGAGTTGGGGAGACCCAGTACTTC; cdr3_aa: CASSLEGVGETQYF
j_call: TRBJ2-7; v_call: TRBV7-9; d_call: TRBD1; clone_size: NA; cdr3_nt: TGTGCCAGCAGCTTAGCGGGGACAGGGATGTACGAGCAGTACTTC; cdr3_aa: CASSLAGTGMYEQYF
j_call: TRBJ2-2; v_call: TRBV5-1; d_call: TRBD2; clone_size: NA; cdr3_nt: TGCGCCAGCACCAGACTAGCGGGAGGTGGGACCGGGGAGCTGTTTTTT; cdr3_aa: CASTRLAGGGTGELFF
j_call: TRBJ2-2; v_call: TRBV6-1; d_call: TRBD1; clone_size: NA; cdr3_nt: TGTGCCAGCAGTGATAGGACAGGGAACACCGGGGAGCTGTTTTTT; cdr3_aa: CASSDRTGNTGELFF
j_call: TRBJ1-4; v_call: TRBV9; d_call: NA; clone_size: NA; cdr3_nt: TGTGCCAGCAGCGGGACAGCTAATGAAAAACTGTTTTTT; cdr3_aa: CASSGTANEKLFF
j_call: TRBJ2-7; v_call: TRBV6-5; d_call: NA; clone_size: NA; cdr3_nt: TGTGCCAGCAGTTACTCCGTGCGGATGTCCTACGAGCAGTACTTC; cdr3_aa: CASSYSVRMSYEQYF
j_call: TRBJ2-7; v_call: TRBV7-2; d_call: TRBD2; clone_size: NA; cdr3_nt: TGTGCCAGCAGCTTAACAGCGGGGGGACCCTACGAGCAGTACTTC; cdr3_aa: CASSLTAGGPYEQYF
j_call: TRBJ1-2; v_call: TRBV10-3; d_call: NA; clone_size: once; cdr3_nt: TGTGCCATCGCTAAGGCGGGTGGCTACACCTTC; cdr3_aa: CAIAKAGGYTF
j_call: TRBJ2-3; v_call: TRBV6-5; d_call: NA; clone_size: NA; cdr3_nt: TGTGCCAGCCACCCGCCAGGCAATACAGATACGCAGTATTTT; cdr3_aa: CASHPPGNTDTQYF
j_call: TRBJ2-5; v_call: TRBV5-6; d_call: TRBD1; clone_size: NA; cdr3_nt: TGTGCCAGCAGCTGGGGGACAGGGATGGAGACCCAGTACTTC; cdr3_aa: CASSWGTGMETQYF
j_call: TRBJ2-1; v_call: TRBV7-8; d_call: NA; clone_size: NA; cdr3_nt: TGTGCCAGCAGCTTAGACTCCCTCTCCTACAATGAGCAGTTCTTC; cdr3_aa: CASSLDSLSYNEQFF
j_call: TRBJ2-1; v_call: TRBV4-2; d_call: TRBD2; clone_size: NA; cdr3_nt: TGTGCCAGCAGCCTGGGGGGACTAGCGGGAGTCGATGAGCAGTTCTTC; cdr3_aa: CASSLGGLAGVDEQFF
j_call: TRBJ2-3; v_call: TRBV6-1; d_call: TRBD2; clone_size: NA; cdr3_nt: TGTGCCAGCAGTGTCCTAGCGGGGGATTCCCCAGATACGCAGTATTTT; cdr3_aa: CASSVLAGDSPDTQYF
j_call: TRBJ2-1; v_call: TRBV15; d_call: TRBD2; clone_size: NA; cdr3_nt: TGTGCCACCAGCAGAGGAAGCGGGAGTTACAATGAGCAGTTCTTC; cdr3_aa: CATSRGSGSYNEQFF
j_call: TRBJ1-2; v_call: TRBV5-1; d_call: TRBD1; clone_size: NA; cdr3_nt: TGCGCCAGCAGCTTGGCGGGACAGGAGCGGAACTATGGCTACACCTTC; cdr3_aa: CASSLAGQERNYGYTF
j_call: TRBJ2-3; v_call: TRBV5-6; d_call: TRBD2; clone_size: NA; cdr3_nt: TGTGCCAGCAGCTTGGTTTTGGGGGGGAGCACAGATACGCAGTATTTT; cdr3_aa: CASSLVLGGSTDTQYF
j_call: TRBJ2-5; v_call: TRBV7-2; d_call: TRBD1; clone_size: NA; cdr3_nt: TGTGCCAGCAGCTTAGGAGGACAGGGCGGGGAGACCCAGTACTTC; cdr3_aa: CASSLGGQGGETQYF
j_call: TRBJ2-1; v_call: TRBV10-3; d_call: TRBD2; clone_size: NA; cdr3_nt: TGTGCCATCAGTTCCGGGACTAGCGGGAGGTATTATGAGCAGTTCTTC; cdr3_aa: CAISSGTSGRYYEQFF
j_call: TRBJ1-2; v_call: TRBV28; d_call: TRBD1; clone_size: NA; cdr3_nt: TGTGCCAGCAGCGATGGAGGGGGCCGGTTGTATGGCTACACCTTC; cdr3_aa: CASSDGGGRLYGYTF
j_call: TRBJ2-7; v_call: TRBV2; d_call: TRBD2; clone_size: NA; cdr3_nt: TGTGCCAGCACCAGAAAACTCCCTAGCGGGGAAAGCTCCTACGAGCAGTACTTC; cdr3_aa: CASTRKLPSGESSYEQYF
j_call: TRBJ1-1; v_call: TRBV19; d_call: NA; clone_size: NA; cdr3_nt: TGTGCCAGTAGTGCGCGCAACACTGAAGCTTTCTTT; cdr3_aa: CASSARNTEAFF
j_call: TRBJ1-1; v_call: TRBV19; d_call: NA; clone_size: NA; cdr3_nt: TGTGCCAGTAGTATTTTGGGCGAGGGCCCGCGGGCTTTCTTT; cdr3_aa: CASSILGEGPRAFF
j_call: TRBJ2-2; v_call: TRBV7-9; d_call: NA; clone_size: once; cdr3_nt: TGTGCCAGCAGCTCCCAGGGGGGGAACACCGGGGAGCTGTTTTTT; cdr3_aa: CASSSQGGNTGELFF
j_call: TRBJ1-6; v_call: TRBV5-8; d_call: NA; clone_size: NA; cdr3_nt: TGTGCCAGCAGCTTAGATACAGGGTCGTGGGCACCCCTCCACTTT; cdr3_aa: CASSLDTGSWAPLHF
j_call: TRBJ1-2; v_call: TRBV29-1; d_call: NA; clone_size: once; cdr3_nt: TGCAGCGTTGAAAGCCGGAGGGTCGGCTACACCTTC; cdr3_aa: CSVESRRVGYTF
j_call: TRBJ2-7; v_call: TRBV5-1; d_call: TRBD2; clone_size: NA; cdr3_nt: TGCGCCAGCAGCTTGGCCAGGCTAGCGGGGGGCCCGCAGGAGCAGTACTTC; cdr3_aa: CASSLARLAGGPQEQYF
j_call: TRBJ2-7; v_call: TRBV7-9; d_call: TRBD1; clone_size: NA; cdr3_nt: TGTGCCAGCAGCTCACCCAGGACAGGGGACTACGAGCAGTACTTC; cdr3_aa: CASSSPRTGDYEQYF
j_call: TRBJ2-3; v_call: TRBV4-1; d_call: NA; clone_size: NA; cdr3_nt: TGCGCCAGCAGCCAAGTGGCAGGGACAGATACGCAGTATTTT; cdr3_aa: CASSQVAGTDTQYF
j_call: TRBJ2-4; v_call: TRBV12-5; d_call: NA; clone_size: NA; cdr3_nt: TGTGCTAGTGGTACAACCCCTGGGAGCCTATTATCAGGTTGTGGCCCGCCGGGATTGGGGTACTTC; cdr3_aa: CASGTTPGSLLSGCGPPGLGYF
j_call: TRBJ1-2; v_call: TRBV20-1; d_call: NA; clone_size: NA; cdr3_nt: TGCAGTGCTAGACTTAACTATGGCTACACCTTC; cdr3_aa: CSARLNYGYTF
j_call: TRBJ2-3; v_call: TRBV6-7; d_call: TRBD2; clone_size: NA; cdr3_nt: TGTGCCAGCAGTTCTCCCCGGGGACTAGCGGGAGAGGGGAACACAGATACGCAGTATTTT; cdr3_aa: CASSSPRGLAGEGNTDTQYF
j_call: TRBJ1-5; v_call: TRBV6-1; d_call: NA; clone_size: NA; cdr3_nt: TGTGCCAGCGGGGGCCTAACGGTTAATCAGCCCCAGCATTTT; cdr3_aa: CASGGLTVNQPQHF
j_call: TRBJ2-2; v_call: TRBV7-2; d_call: TRBD1; clone_size: NA; cdr3_nt: TGTGCCAGCAGCCCTAGACGACAGGGGAACGGGGAGCTGTTTTTT; cdr3_aa: CASSPRRQGNGELFF
j_call: TRBJ2-2; v_call: TRBV5-1; d_call: TRBD1; clone_size: NA; cdr3_nt: TGCGCCAGCAGCTTGGGGGACAGGGAGGCCGGGGAGCTGTTTTTT; cdr3_aa: CASSLGDREAGELFF
j_call: TRBJ2-1; v_call: TRBV11-2; d_call: TRBD2; clone_size: NA; cdr3_nt: TGTGCCAGCAGCTCACGGACTAGCAGCAATGAGCAGTTCTTC; cdr3_aa: CASSSRTSSNEQFF
j_call: TRBJ2-7; v_call: TRBV6-5; d_call: NA; clone_size: NA; cdr3_nt: TGTGCCAGCAGGCGACCAGGGGCGCCGACCTACGAGCAGTACTTC; cdr3_aa: CASRRPGAPTYEQYF
j_call: TRBJ2-7; v_call: TRBV6-1; d_call: TRBD1; clone_size: once; cdr3_nt: TGTGCCAGCAGTCGCGACAGGGCTTACGAGCAGTACTTC; cdr3_aa: CASSRDRAYEQYF
j_call: TRBJ2-7; v_call: TRBV29-1; d_call: TRBD2; clone_size: NA; cdr3_nt: TGCAGCGTCGCCGGGACTAGCGTCCAAAAGGGGGAGTACGAGCAGTACTTC; cdr3_aa: CSVAGTSVQKGEYEQYF
j_call: TRBJ1-2; v_call: TRBV4-3; d_call: TRBD1; clone_size: NA; cdr3_nt: TGCGCCAGCAGCCAAGATATGACAGGGAGAGGTGGCTACACCTTC; cdr3_aa: CASSQDMTGRGGYTF
j_call: TRBJ1-5; v_call: TRBV5-6; d_call: TRBD1; clone_size: NA; cdr3_nt: TGTGCCAGCAGCTTGAGGGACAGAGATCAGCCCCAGCATTTT; cdr3_aa: CASSLRDRDQPQHF